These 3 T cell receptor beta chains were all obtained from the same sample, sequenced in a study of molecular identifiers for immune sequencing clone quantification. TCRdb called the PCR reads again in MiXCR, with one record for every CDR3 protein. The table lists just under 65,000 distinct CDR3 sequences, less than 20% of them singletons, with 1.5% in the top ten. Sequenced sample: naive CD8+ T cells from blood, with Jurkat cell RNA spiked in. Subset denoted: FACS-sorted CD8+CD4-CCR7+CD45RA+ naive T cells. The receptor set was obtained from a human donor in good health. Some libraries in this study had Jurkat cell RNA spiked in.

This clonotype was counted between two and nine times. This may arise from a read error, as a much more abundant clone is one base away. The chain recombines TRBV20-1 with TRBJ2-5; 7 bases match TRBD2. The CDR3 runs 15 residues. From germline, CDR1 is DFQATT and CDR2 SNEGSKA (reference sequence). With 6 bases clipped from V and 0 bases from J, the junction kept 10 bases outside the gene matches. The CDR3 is CSADTWGGYQETQYF. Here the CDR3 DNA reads TGCAGTGCCGATACGTGGGGGGGGTACCAAGAGACCCAGTACTTC.

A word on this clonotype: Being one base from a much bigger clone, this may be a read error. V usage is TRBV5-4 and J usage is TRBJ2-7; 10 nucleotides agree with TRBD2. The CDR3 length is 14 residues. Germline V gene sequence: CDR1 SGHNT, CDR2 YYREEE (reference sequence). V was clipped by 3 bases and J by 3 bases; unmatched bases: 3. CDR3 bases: TGTGCCAGCAGCTCATCTAGCGGGGGCTACGAGCAGTACTTC. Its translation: CASSSSSGGYEQYF.

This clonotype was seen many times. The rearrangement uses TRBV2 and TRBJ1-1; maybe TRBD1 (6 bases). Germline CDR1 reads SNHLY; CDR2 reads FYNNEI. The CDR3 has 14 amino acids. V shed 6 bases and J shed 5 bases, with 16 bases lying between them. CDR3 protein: CASRGTGRRTEAFF. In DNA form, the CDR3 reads TGTGCCAGCAGGGGTACAGGGAGAAGGACTGAAGCTTTCTTT. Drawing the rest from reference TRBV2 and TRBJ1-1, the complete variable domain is EPEVTQTPSHQVTQMGQEVILRCVPISNHLYFYWYRQILGQKVEFLVSFYNNEISEKSEIFDDQFSVERPDGSNFTLKIRSTKLEDSAMYFCASRGTGRRTEAFFGQGTRLTVV.